The next 30 T cell receptor beta chains were all read from a single sample in a study of blood T cells in healthy people across ages. A second PCR, run for roughly 7 to 12 cycles, used a sample-barcoded 5' primer plus a J-beta primer mix. TCRdb redid the calling of the 5' RACE reads with MiXCR, one entry per CDR3 protein. The sample includes about 760,000 distinct CDR3 sequences, about 25% seen only once; the top ten take under 10%. These data are also associated with another study on T cells of mothers and their children.

The sample comprised blood. The receptors were gathered from a boy aged 5 to 17 in good health.

This clonotype was found a few times. The rearrangement uses TRBV29-1 and TRBJ2-7; D is possibly TRBD1 or TRBD2 (5 bases each). V was shortened by 4 bases and J by 6 bases, with 13 bases between the two germline ends. The CDR3 totals 12 residues. Germline V CDR1 and CDR2: SQVTM, ANQGSEA. The CDR3 protein is CSVGDRDGEQYF. DNA for the CDR3: TGCAGCGTTGGAGACCGGGACGGCGAGCAGTACTTC.

This clonotype has only a few counts. The rearrangement links TRBV4-3 to TRBJ1-6; D unclear. The CDR3 runs to 15 residues. Deletions cut 0 bases from V and 8 bases from J, with 11 bases between. The germline gives CDR1 LGHNA, CDR2 YSLEER. CDR3 bases: TGCGCCAGCAGCCAAGACCGGATTGGTGATTCACCCCTCCACTTT. Its protein product is CASSQDRIGDSPLHF.

This clonotype has more than one count but fewer than ten. This rearrangement joins TRBV4-3 to TRBJ2-1, with 10 bases identical to TRBD2. This CDR3 spans 16 amino acids. Per germline, CDR1 LGHNA and CDR2 YSLEER. After removal of 0 bases from V and 7 bases from J, the junction contained 6 bases not matched to a gene. The CDR3 region has the DNA TGCGCCAGCAGCCAAGATCTAGCGGGGGCCATTAATGAGCAGTTCTTC. Its protein is CASSQDLAGAINEQFF.

There are many counts of this clonotype. This chain joins TRBV7-2 and TRBJ2-7, with 8 nucleotides matching TRBD1. V lost 6 bases to trimming and J lost 2 bases; unmatched junction nucleotides: 9. The CDR3 runs to 15 residues. Germline CDR1 is SGHTA and CDR2 is FQGNSA. CDR3 in DNA: TGTGCCAGCAGACGAAACGGACAGGGTACCTACGAGCAGTACTTC. It encodes CASRRNGQGTYEQYF.

The chain links TRBV6-5 to TRBJ2-3; 8 nucleotides match TRBD2. The V and J ends lost 0 bases and 6 bases, in that order; junction bases with no gene match: 11. CDR1 and CDR2 (germline): MNHEY, SVGAGI. The length of the CDR3 is 17 residues. The CDR3 nucleotides are TGTGCCAGCAGTTACTCGGCTGGCGGGGGGCGGGTGGATACGCAGTATTTT. It codes for CASSYSAGGGRVDTQYF.

This chain joins TRBV7-9 and TRBJ1-1; D perhaps matches TRBD1 (5 bases). The CDR3 is 13 residues long. Germline V gene sequence: CDR1 SEHNR, CDR2 FQNEAQ (reference sequence). Trimming cost V 5 bases and J 9 bases, with 16 bases left between them. The CDR3 DNA follows: TGTGCCAGCAGCACCCGGGACCCCGGTAAAGCTTTCTTT. Encoded protein: CASSTRDPGKAFF.

The chain recombines TRBV9 with TRBJ1-4; 7 positions agree with TRBD1. V was pared by 2 bases and J by 4 bases, with 5 bases of the junction left unmatched. Germline lookup yields CDR1 SGDLS and CDR2 YYNGEE. CDR3 size: 15 residues. CDR3 loop: CASSVGTANNEKLFF. Written as DNA, the CDR3 is TGTGCCAGCAGCGTGGGGACAGCTAATAATGAAAAACTGTTTTTT.

The CDR3 region is CASSLGLAADEQFF. For the CDR3, the DNA is TGTGCCAGCAGCTTAGGACTAGCTGCCGATGAGCAGTTCTTC. The chain carries TRBV13 and TRBJ2-1; a possible D gene is TRBD2 (6 bases). The germline V gene has CDR1 PRHDT and CDR2 FYEKMQ (reference sequence). V was clipped by 0 bases and J by 8 bases, with 11 bases between them. This CDR3 is 14 amino acids long.

The sample holds a few counts of this clonotype. The CDR3 DNA reads as TGCAGTGCCACCACTAGCGGAGGGAACACCGGGGAGCTGTTTTTT. Translating gives CSATTSGGNTGELFF. The chain is built from TRBV20-1 and TRBJ2-2; TRBD2 matches 8 bases. V was clipped by 6 bases and J by 1 base; unmatched bases: 7. The germline V gene has CDR1 DFQATT and CDR2 SNEGSKA (reference sequence). The CDR3 is 15 residues long.

The J gene is TRBJ2-1, the V gene TRBV20-1; 8 bases line up with TRBD1. Germline V gene data show CDR1 as DFQATT and CDR2 as SNEGSKA (reference sequence). J gave up 8 bases and V 5 bases, and 8 bases lay outside the gene matches. The CDR3 consists of 13 residues. The CDR3 nucleotides are TGCAGTGCTCGGACAGGGTTCGTTGATGAGCAGTTCTTC. Amino acid sequence: CSARTGFVDEQFF.

This clonotype was counted between two and nine times. The gene calls are TRBV29-1 and TRBJ2-7, with TRBD1 matching over 8 bases. The V segment lost 3 bases and the J segment 2 bases; nucleotides outside the gene matches: 0. This CDR3 has 12 residues. Germline V gives CDR1 SQVTM, CDR2 ANQGSEA. CDR3: CSVEGQAYEQYF. CDR3 bases: TGCAGCGTTGAGGGACAGGCCTACGAGCAGTACTTC.

There are a few counts of this clonotype. The V and J genes are TRBV12-3 or TRBV12-4 and TRBJ2-5; the D gene is possibly TRBD2 (6 bases). CDR3 length equals 17 residues. V was cut by 3 bases and J by 4 bases, with 21 bases left in between. Written as DNA, the CDR3 is TGTGCCAGCAGTTTCTTCAGTGGAGGGAGTTTCCGAGAGACCCAGTACTTC. It encodes CASSFFSGGSFRETQYF.

This clonotype was observed a few times. The CDR3 end shows no conserved phenylalanine or tryptophan, and so a read error is likely. V and J are TRBV6-5 and TRBJ2-5; the match to TRBD2 covers 9 bases. With the DNA end fitting TRBJ2-7 better, the J assignment may be wrong. The CDR3 sequence is 13 residues long. Germline loops: CDR1 MNHEY, CDR2 SVGAGI. CDR3 residues: CASRASGTYEQYL. The DNA for the CDR3 is TGTGCCAGCAGGGCTAGCGGGACCTACGAGCAGTACCTC.

This clonotype has just a few counts. This chain links TRBV6-5 with TRBJ1-2; 7 bases map to TRBD1. This CDR3 comprises 12 residues. Looked up from germline, CDR1 is MNHEY and CDR2 is SVGAGI. V dropped 6 bases and J dropped 6; count of bases not matched to a gene: 4. The CDR3 DNA reads TGTGCCAGCAGCGCAGGGGGTGATGGCTACACCTTC. Translating gives CASSAGGDGYTF.

This clonotype was observed a handful of times. In DNA, the CDR3 is TGTGCCAGCAGCTCCCTGACTAGCGGTTTTGAGACCCAGTACTTC. This encodes CASSSLTSGFETQYF. The rearrangement joins TRBV7-6 to TRBJ2-5; 9 bases are shared with TRBD2. CDR3 length: 15 residues. The V segment lost 4 bases and the J segment 5 bases; nucleotides outside the gene matches: 8. Germline V gives CDR1 SGHVS, CDR2 FNYEAQ.

The chain couples TRBV4-3 to TRBJ1-2; D gene unclear. This CDR3 is built from 16 residues. The V gene lost 5 bases and the J gene lost 4 bases, with 20 bases spanning the gap. CDR1 is LGHNA, CDR2 YSLEER, per germline. CDR3 amino acids: CASSLDSGDLSYGYTF. DNA of the CDR3: TGCGCCAGCAGCTTAGACTCGGGAGACCTCTCCTATGGCTACACCTTC.

The V call is TRBV5-1, the J call TRBJ2-1, with D hard to call. The CDR3 contains 13 residues. Germline assignment: CDR1 SGHRS and CDR2 YFSETQ. V was shortened by 1 base and J by 6 bases, with 8 bases between the two germline ends. The CDR3 DNA is TGCGCCAGCAGCTTGAAACCAGGCAATGAGCAGTTCTTC. This translates into CASSLKPGNEQFF. Together with reference TRBV5-1 and TRBJ2-1, the CDR3 gives the full variable domain: KAGVTQTPRYLIKTRGQQVTLSCSPISGHRSVSWYQQTPGQGLQFLFEYFSETQRNKGNFPGRFSGRQFSNSRSEMNVSTLELGDSALYLCASSLKPGNEQFFGPGTRLTVL.

This clonotype showed up many times. V usage is TRBV7-9 and J usage is TRBJ2-4; the D is unclear. The CDR3 covers 12 residues. CDR1 is SEHNR and CDR2 is FQNEAQ in the germline V gene (reference sequence). Trimming removed 3 bases from V and 4 bases from J, with 4 bases in between. CDR3 nucleotide sequence: TGTGCCAGCAGCTTGCAGAAAAACATTCAGTACTTC. Translation gives CASSLQKNIQYF.

In the case of this clonotype: An end of the junction does not agree with germline; a read error may underlie this. The V call is TRBV5-6, the J call TRBJ1-2; 8 nucleotides align to TRBD1. Germline lookup yields CDR1 SGHDT and CDR2 YYEEEE. CDR3 length: 15 residues. The CDR3, as DNA: TGTGCCAGCAGCCCTAAGACAGGGGCTAACCATGGCTACACCTTC. Its protein is CASSPKTGANHGYTF. Full variable domain (outside the CDR3, taken from reference TRBV5-6 and TRBJ1-2): DAGVTQSPTHLIKTRGQQVTLRCSPKSGHDTVSWYQQALGQGPQFIFQYYEEEERQRGNFPDRFSGHQFPNYSSELNVNALLLGDSALYLCASSPKTGANHGYTFGSGTRLTVV.

The CDR3, as DNA: TGCAGCGCCAGGGGGAATCTCAACACTGAAGCTTTCTTT. Translated: CSARGNLNTEAFF. The chain combines TRBV29-1 with TRBJ1-1; 7 nucleotides match TRBD1. J was trimmed by 2 bases and V by 7 bases; bases with no gene match: 7. The CDR3 has 13 residues. Germline V lookup: CDR1 SQVTM, CDR2 ANQGSEA.

Only a few counts were recorded for this clonotype. The chain is built from TRBV11-2 and TRBJ2-5; the D gene is possibly TRBD1 (7 bases). Germline CDR1 and CDR2: SGHAT and FQNNGV. Deletions cut 8 bases from V and 4 bases from J, with 20 bases between. The CDR3 has 15 residues. CDR3 bases: TGTGCCAGCCGTACCGACAGGGAGGTGGGAGAGACCCAGTACTTC. Protein product: CASRTDREVGETQYF.

This clonotype was counted a few times. The rearrangement uses TRBV7-2 and TRBJ1-2, with 7 bases matching TRBD1. The CDR3 sequence is 13 residues long. Germline V gene sequence: CDR1 SGHTA, CDR2 FQGNSA. V shed 5 bases, J shed 3 bases, and the junction held 3 bases outside the gene matches. The CDR3 nucleotides read TGTGCCAGCAGCCCCGGACAGGACTATGGCTACACCTTC. Its translation: CASSPGQDYGYTF.

This clonotype was counted a few times. The chain recombines TRBV7-2 with TRBJ1-6; tentative D call: TRBD1 (6 bases). Per the germline V gene, CDR1 is SGHTA and CDR2 is FQGNSA. Trimming stripped 2 bases from V and 0 bases from J, with 17 bases between. This CDR3 has 19 amino acids. The CDR3 loop reads CASSLNGQRMSSYNSPLHF. The CDR3 DNA sequence: TGTGCCAGCAGCTTAAATGGACAGCGGATGAGCTCCTATAATTCACCCCTCCACTTT.

J is TRBJ2-3 and V is TRBV4-3; 8 bases map to TRBD2. The CDR3 loop spans 16 amino acids. V trimming: 2 bases; J trimming: 2 bases; junction bases outside the gene matches: 6. Germline assignment: CDR1 LGHNA and CDR2 YSLEER. The CDR3 is CASSQTLAVFTDTQYF. The CDR3 DNA reads as TGCGCCAGCAGCCAAACACTAGCGGTATTCACAGATACGCAGTATTTT.

The chain employs TRBV5-1 and TRBJ2-5, with TRBD2 as a possible D gene (5 bases). The J call could be wrong; TRBJ2-7 is a better fit for the DNA end. The CDR3 covers 15 residues. The germline V gene encodes CDR1 SGHRS and CDR2 YFSETQ. The CDR3: CASSLGASPGNEQYF. The CDR3 nucleotides are TGCGCCAGCAGCTTGGGGGCTTCCCCGGGAAACGAGCAGTACTTC.

The chain carries TRBV27 and TRBJ2-3; TRBD2 aligns across 8 bases. Trimming removed 4 bases from V and 2 bases from J; junction bases left unmatched: 8. In germline, CDR1 is MNHEY, CDR2 SMNVEV (reference sequence). CDR3 length: 16 amino acids. The CDR3 protein is CASSSGLAVTTDTQYF. The CDR3 DNA follows: TGTGCCAGCAGTTCCGGACTAGCAGTAACCACAGATACGCAGTATTTT.

This clonotype was observed a few times. This rearrangement joins TRBV27 to TRBJ2-2, with unresolved D. V was shortened by 4 bases and J by 5 bases, with 11 bases between the two germline ends. This CDR3 has 14 amino acids. Germline V gene data show CDR1 as MNHEY and CDR2 as SMNVEV (reference sequence). Here the CDR3 DNA reads TGTGCCAGCAGTTCCCCCTACAGTACCGGGGAGCTGTTTTTT. Protein product: CASSSPYSTGELFF.

The chain uses TRBV5-1 and TRBJ2-5; TRBD2 matches 8 bases. CDR3 length equals 15 residues. V shed 0 bases, J shed 3 bases, and the junction held 4 bases outside the gene matches. Germline assignment: CDR1 SGHRS and CDR2 YFSETQ. The CDR3 sequence is CASSLDTSGKETQYF. CDR3 DNA sequence: TGCGCCAGCAGCTTGGACACTAGCGGAAAAGAGACCCAGTACTTC.

This clonotype was recorded a few times. This chain joins TRBV6-6 and TRBJ1-1, with 8 nucleotides matching TRBD1. The CDR3 spans 15 residues. Per the germline V gene, CDR1 is MNHNY and CDR2 is SVGAGI (reference sequence). V gave up 0 bases and J gave up 3 bases; unmatched junction bases: 3. This CDR3 is CASSYSRGLDTEAFF. For the CDR3, the DNA is TGTGCCAGCAGTTACTCCAGGGGGCTCGACACTGAAGCTTTCTTT.

The rearrangement uses TRBV7-2 and TRBJ2-3, with 9 bases fitting TRBD2. The CDR3 has 16 amino acids. The germline V gene has CDR1 SGHTA and CDR2 FQGNSA. J lost 2 bases, V lost 1 base, and 4 bases had no gene match. The CDR3 sequence: CASSLVSGGNTDTQYF. The CDR3 nucleotides read TGTGCCAGCAGCTTAGTTAGCGGGGGAAACACAGATACGCAGTATTTT.